This T cell receptor beta chain originates from a study of blood T cell repertoires in COVID-19. Overall study: Italy, Spain and the United States were the sources of the convalescent and acute COVID-19 samples. PBMCs, B-cell-depleted T cells, or T cells provided the cDNA or gDNA that made up the material.

This clone was picked up a small number of times. Authors' methods: Amplifying reference gene primers gave estimates of nucleated cell counts. Profiled with immunoSEQ multiplex PCR; TCRdb holds only in-frame clones, not every one. D and trimming come from the DNA, and the V and J calls and clone size come from that table. The profile shows about 240,000 clones, approximately 78% of them singletons. The CDR3 sequence is 18 residues long. Trimming removed 3 bases from V and 6 bases from J; junction bases left unmatched: 18. Germline CDR1 and CDR2: MNHEY and SMNVEV (reference sequence). The sample consisted of peripheral blood. This sequence originates from a woman between 55 and 75 years old with active or convalescent COVID-19. This chain links TRBV27 with TRBJ1-2; TRBD1 agrees at 8 bases. The CDR3 here is CASSLGRQGRNKSNGYTF. The CDR3 DNA follows: TGTGCCAGCAGTTTGGGTCGACAGGGGAGGAACAAATCAAATGGCTACACCTTC.